This record looks at one T cell receptor beta chain sequence and its context. The sample originates from a study of CD8 T cells in Susac syndrome. The RNA, about 0.5 to 1 ug, was put through reverse transcription using random hexamers. MiXCR was run by TCRdb on the immunoSEQ multiplex PCR reads, yielding one entry per CDR3 protein. Among around 130,000 distinct CDR3 sequences listed, about 90% were seen once. V lost 1 base, J lost 5 bases, and 11 bases lay in between. Germline CDR1 and CDR2: SQVTM and ANQGSEA. This CDR3 has 13 residues. The CD8+ and CD4+ T cells were isolated magnetically using a negative isolation approach, whereas the TEMRA cells were enriched by FACS.

What was sequenced was CD8+ T cells from PBMCs. This clonotype was sampled from a human donor with multiple sclerosis. The V call is TRBV29-1, the J call TRBJ1-1, with D possibly matching TRBD1 (5 bases). DNA of the CDR3: TGCAGCGTTGAAGGGGGCGTAGAGACTGAAGCTTTCTTT. This codes for CSVEGGVETEAFF.